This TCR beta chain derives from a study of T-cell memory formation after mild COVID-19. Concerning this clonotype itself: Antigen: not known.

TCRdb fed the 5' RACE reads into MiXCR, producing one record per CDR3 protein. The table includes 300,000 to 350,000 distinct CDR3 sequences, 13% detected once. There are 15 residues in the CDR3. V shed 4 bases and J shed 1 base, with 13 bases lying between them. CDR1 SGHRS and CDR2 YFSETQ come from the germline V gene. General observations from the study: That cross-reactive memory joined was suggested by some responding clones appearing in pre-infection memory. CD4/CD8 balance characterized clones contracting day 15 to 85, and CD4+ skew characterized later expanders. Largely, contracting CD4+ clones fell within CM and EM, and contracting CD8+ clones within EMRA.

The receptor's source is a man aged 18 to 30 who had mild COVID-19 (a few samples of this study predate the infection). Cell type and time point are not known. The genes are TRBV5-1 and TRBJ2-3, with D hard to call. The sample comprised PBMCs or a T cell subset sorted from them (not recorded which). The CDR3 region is CASSLGQVRTDTQYF. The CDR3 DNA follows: TGCGCCAGCAGCCTGGGTCAGGTCCGCACAGATACGCAGTATTTT.